This T cell receptor (beta chain) comes out of a study of CD8 T cells in ankylosing spondylitis. Whole-study results and caveats: Certain motif variants had earlier been reported in reactive arthritis synovial fluid and blood. Ankylosing spondylitis blood seemed to carry a telltale TCR beta motif made of roughly 8 highly homologous variants.

TCRdb reprocessed the 5' RACE reads with MiXCR, giving one entry per CDR3 protein. The table records more than 650,000 distinct CDR3 sequences, roughly 12% of them present only once. The junction had 6 bases not matched to a gene; V was cut back by 5 bases and J by 3 bases. Germline CDR1 and CDR2: DFQATT and SNEGSKA (reference sequence). This CDR3 contains 13 residues. This clonotype was counted between two and nine times. Its antigen is as yet unknown. Sequencing was carried out using blood, either unsorted or a sorted T cell fraction (not recorded which). This chain joins TRBV20-1 and TRBJ2-5; 7 bases are a match to TRBD2. This receptor was identified in a male donor with ankylosing spondylitis. CDR3 sequence: CSARPLAEETQYF. The CDR3 nucleotides are TGCAGTGCTCGCCCGCTAGCGGAAGAGACCCAGTACTTC.